A selection of T cell receptor beta chains follows, all from one sample in a study of OX40 agonist ivuxolimab in advanced cancers. Generated by immunoSEQ multiplex PCR, the TCRdb table keeps only in-frame clones and is missing some. The table includes around 56,000 clones, approximately 88% detected once. Here the sequenced sample was CD4+ or CD8+ T cells sorted from blood, taken in a trial of the OX40 agonist ivuxolimab. These receptors originate from an adult with an advanced solid tumor such as melanoma, head and neck, liver or kidney cancer. CDR3s include the opening cysteine and the closing phenylalanine or tryptophan. A D gene is named only where the DNA matches it firmly. Expanded clones get a size class; other rows say once, few or many, or leave the size out.

j_call	d_call	v_call	clone_size	cdr3_aa	cdr3_nt
TRBJ1-4	-	TRBV27	-	CASSFGSNEKLFF	TGTGCCAGCAGTTTCGGGTCTAATGAAAAACTGTTTTTT
TRBJ2-2	-	TRBV14	-	CASSMYYTGELFF	TGTGCCAGCAGCATGTACTACACCGGGGAGCTGTTTTTT
TRBJ1-3	-	TRBV11-2	-	CASSLGPGGSGNTIYF	TGTGCCAGCAGCTTAGGCCCGGGGGGCTCTGGAAACACCATATATTTT
TRBJ2-4	-	TRBV19	-	CASGSLVAKNIQYF	TGTGCCAGTGGATCTTTGGTAGCCAAAAACATTCAGTACTTC
TRBJ2-7	-	TRBV7-3	-	CASSPDSFYEQYF	TGTGCCAGCAGCCCAGACTCTTTTTACGAGCAGTACTTC
TRBJ1-1	-	TRBV18	-	CASSPPASMNTEAFF	TGTGCCAGCTCACCACCGGCCAGCATGAACACTGAAGCTTTCTTT
TRBJ2-7	-	TRBV28	-	CASTGQASYEQYF	TGTGCCAGCACCGGGCAGGCCTCCTACGAGCAGTACTTC
TRBJ2-7	-	TRBV19	once	CASTPRDSYEQYF	TGTGCCAGTACCCCGCGGGATTCCTACGAGCAGTACTTC
TRBJ1-2	-	TRBV29-1	once	CSVEGTRDLYYGYTF	TGCAGCGTTGAGGGGACACGAGATCTTTACTATGGCTACACCTTC
TRBJ2-2	-	TRBV5-4	-	CASAKLRVESTGELFF	TGTGCCAGCGCCAAACTCAGGGTGGAAAGTACCGGGGAGCTGTTTTTT
TRBJ2-3	TRBD1	TRBV29-1	-	CSGRQGGTDTQYF	TGCAGCGGACGACAGGGAGGCACAGATACGCAGTATTTT
TRBJ2-3	-	TRBV27	-	CASSLGGTDTQYF	TGTGCCAGCAGTTTAGGGGGCACAGATACGCAGTATTTT
TRBJ1-1	-	TRBV7-9	-	CASSLDNDLREAFF	TGTGCCAGCAGCTTAGATAATGATCTCCGAGAAGCTTTCTTT
TRBJ2-2	-	TRBV7-6	-	CASSLEAGQGIGTGELFF	TGTGCCAGCAGCTTAGAGGCTGGGCAGGGGATTGGCACCGGGGAGCTGTTTTTT
TRBJ2-3	-	TRBV5-1	-	CASRRGTDTQYF	TGCGCCAGCAGGCGGGGCACAGATACGCAGTATTTT
TRBJ1-1	-	TRBV30	once	CAWSQLPWTCLSRYTEAFF	TGTGCCTGGAGCCAGCTACCATGGACGTGCTTGTCCCGTTACACTGAAGCTTTCTTT
TRBJ2-6	TRBD1	TRBV9	-	CASSASGTALSGANVLTF	TGTGCCAGCAGCGCCTCCGGGACAGCCCTCTCTGGGGCCAACGTCCTGACTTTC
TRBJ1-4	-	TRBV15	-	CATRPGNEKLFF	TGTGCCACCCGCCCAGGGAATGAAAAACTGTTTTTT
TRBJ2-1	TRBD2	TRBV4-1	-	CASSAAGDASGGALNEQFF	TGCGCCAGCAGCGCAGCTGGAGACGCTAGCGGGGGGGCTCTAAATGAGCAGTTCTTC
TRBJ2-7	-	TRBV19	-	CASSDILSYEQYF	TGTGCCAGTTCTGACATACTCTCCTACGAGCAGTACTTC
TRBJ2-7	TRBD1	TRBV6-1	-	CASRGTGDFYEQYF	TGTGCCAGCAGGGGGACAGGAGATTTCTACGAGCAGTACTTC
TRBJ1-1	-	TRBV7-6	-	CASSPESGAGYSTEAFF	TGTGCCAGCAGCCCGGAGTCGGGGGCAGGTTACAGCACTGAAGCTTTCTTT
TRBJ1-1	TRBD1	TRBV15	-	CATSRGGTVNTEAFF	TGTGCCACCAGCAGAGGCGGGACAGTGAACACTGAAGCTTTCTTT
TRBJ2-3	TRBD1	TRBV5-4	-	CASSLDRDISSTDTQYF	TGTGCCAGCAGCCTAGACAGGGACATTTCTAGCACAGATACGCAGTATTTT
TRBJ2-7	-	TRBV5-6	once	CASSLGGDGYEQYF	TGTGCCAGCAGCTTGGGAGGCGACGGCTACGAGCAGTACTTC
TRBJ2-7	-	TRBV7-3	-	CASSPTGAGDEQYF	TGTGCCAGCAGCCCGACCGGGGCCGGGGACGAGCAGTACTTC
TRBJ2-1	-	TRBV6-5	-	CASSYSLYYNEQFF	TGTGCCAGCAGTTACTCGTTATACTACAATGAGCAGTTCTTC
TRBJ2-5	TRBD1	TRBV27	-	CASGDRINSYGETQYF	TGTGCCAGCGGGGACAGGATTAATAGTTATGGAGAGACCCAGTACTTC
TRBJ2-3	-	TRBV29-1	-	CSVARPDTQYF	TGCAGCGTAGCCCGACCAGATACGCAGTATTTT
TRBJ1-1	-	TRBV10-3	-	CAINAGTEAFF	TGTGCCATCAATGCCGGGACTGAAGCTTTCTTT
TRBJ2-2	TRBD2	TRBV7-9	-	CASTFASGSYTGELFF	TGTGCCAGCACCTTCGCTAGCGGGAGTTACACCGGGGAGCTGTTTTTT
TRBJ1-1	-	TRBV20-1	few	CSARGGTEAFF	TGCAGTGCTAGAGGCGGGACTGAAGCTTTCTTT
TRBJ2-1	TRBD2	TRBV15	-	CATSSLAAGGTYNEQFF	TGTGCCACCAGCAGTCTAGCGGCGGGAGGCACCTACAATGAGCAGTTCTTC
TRBJ1-1	TRBD1	TRBV6-5	few	CASSPGTGTNTEAFF	TGTGCCAGCAGCCCTGGGACAGGGACGAACACTGAAGCTTTCTTT
TRBJ1-1	-	TRBV4-1	-	CASSQVVGGHTEAFF	TGCGCCAGCAGCCAAGTTGTAGGGGGTCACACTGAAGCTTTCTTT
TRBJ2-4	-	TRBV28	once	CASSFYGSLGAKNIQYF	TGTGCCAGCAGTTTTTACGGGAGTCTGGGTGCCAAAAACATTCAGTACTTC
TRBJ2-2	-	TRBV29-1	-	CSVVRGTGELFF	TGCAGCGTTGTGAGAGGAACCGGGGAGCTGTTTTTT
TRBJ2-3	TRBD1	TRBV2	-	CATKGQTSDTQYF	TGTGCCACCAAGGGACAGACTTCAGATACGCAGTATTTT
TRBJ1-2	-	TRBV6-1	once	CASSEAGGAPYGYTF	TGTGCCAGCAGTGAAGCTGGAGGGGCCCCCTATGGCTACACCTTC
TRBJ1-5	-	TRBV4-1	once	CASSQEKGWEPQHF	TGCGCCAGCAGCCAGGAAAAAGGCTGGGAGCCCCAGCATTTT
TRBJ1-1	-	TRBV19	-	CASSQSDSSEAFF	TGTGCCAGTAGTCAATCGGACAGCTCTGAAGCTTTCTTT
TRBJ2-2	-	TRBV5-5	-	CASSFRQAPYTGELFF	TGTGCCAGCAGCTTCCGCCAAGCTCCCTACACCGGGGAGCTGTTTTTT
TRBJ2-1	-	TRBV7-9	-	CADEGNNEQFF	TGTGCCGACGAGGGGAACAATGAGCAGTTCTTC
TRBJ2-1	-	TRBV27	-	CASSSGTDIWNEQFF	TGTGCCAGCAGTTCCGGAACGGATATTTGGAATGAGCAGTTCTTC
TRBJ1-1	-	TRBV4-3	-	CASSQEVGYTEAFF	TGCGCCAGCAGCCAAGAGGTGGGGTACACTGAAGCTTTCTTT
TRBJ2-1	-	TRBV4-1	-	CASSQEAGAAYNEQFF	TGCGCCAGCAGCCAAGAGGCGGGGGCCGCCTACAATGAGCAGTTCTTC
TRBJ2-7	TRBD2	TRBV7-9	-	CASSPSTSGRDEQYF	TGTGCCAGCAGCCCATCGACTAGCGGGAGGGACGAGCAGTACTTC
TRBJ2-2	-	TRBV5-6	-	CASSFLNTGELFF	TGTGCCAGCAGCTTCTTGAACACCGGGGAGCTGTTTTTT
TRBJ1-5	-	TRBV4-1	-	CASSQDLNPRYHSNQPQHF	TGCGCCAGCAGCCAAGATCTTAACCCCAGGTACCATAGCAATCAGCCCCAGCATTTT
TRBJ1-5	TRBD1	TRBV28	once	CASRQGQGDPQPQHF	TGTGCCAGCAGACAAGGACAGGGAGATCCCCAGCCCCAGCATTTT
TRBJ2-5	-	TRBV9	-	CASSVGGNQETQYF	TGTGCCAGCAGCGTAGGAGGGAATCAAGAGACCCAGTACTTC
TRBJ2-7	-	TRBV28	-	CAVAVRRGFNEQYF	TGTGCCGTGGCGGTCCGGAGGGGTTTCAACGAGCAGTACTTC
TRBJ1-1	-	TRBV27	-	CASSLVGGGVTEAFF	TGTGCCAGCAGTTTAGTGGGAGGGGGGGTCACTGAAGCTTTCTTT
TRBJ1-2	-	TRBV25-1	-	CASSEGLVGGYTF	TGTGCCAGCAGTGAAGGTTTGGTTGGTGGCTACACCTTC
TRBJ1-1	-	TRBV5-6	few	CASSFDTNTEAFF	TGTGCCAGCAGTTTCGACACGAACACTGAAGCTTTCTTT
TRBJ2-1	TRBD2	TRBV6-6	-	CASSYGGGGYNEQFF	TGTGCCAGCAGTTACGGCGGGGGGGGCTACAATGAGCAGTTCTTC
TRBJ2-1	-	TRBV7-9	-	CASSPPLGSYNEQFF	TGTGCCAGCAGTCCCCCACTGGGCTCCTACAATGAGCAGTTCTTC
TRBJ1-2	-	TRBV5-1	-	CASSSEDYGYTF	TGCGCCAGCAGCTCGGAGGACTATGGCTACACCTTC
TRBJ2-3	TRBD2	TRBV28	-	CASSFLTSASTDTQYF	TGTGCCAGCAGTTTCCTAACTAGCGCTAGCACAGATACGCAGTATTTT
TRBJ1-2	-	TRBV7-6	-	CASSPLGGGKIYGYTF	TGTGCCAGCAGCCCCCTAGGGGGGGGAAAGATCTATGGCTACACCTTC